This T cell receptor beta chain was retrieved from a study of blood T cells in healthy people across ages. Study results and limitations: Observed TCR beta diversity showed a strong correlation with the percentage of naive T cells as measured by flow cytometry. Total diversity from one million sequenced T cells was likely underestimated. TCR beta diversity per million T cells fell roughly linearly with age.

Per the germline V gene, CDR1 is MNHNS and CDR2 is SASEGT. The length of the CDR3 is 16 residues. Trimming shortened V by 4 bases and J by 3 bases, and 17 bases separated the two germline ends. Points on this clonotype: What it recognizes is unknown.

A second 7 to 11 cycle PCR used barcoded and J-beta primers. At least 2.5 million CDR3-containing paired-end reads were obtained per sample. MiXCR, run by TCRdb on the 5' RACE reads, gives a single entry per CDR3 protein. The sample consists of 650,000 to 950,000 distinct CDR3 sequences, roughly 44% of them appearing once. Material for sequencing was blood. The TCR comes from a man aged 55 to 70 in good health. The V call is TRBV6-1, the J call TRBJ2-3; a weak D match, TRBD2 (5 bases). The CDR3 protein is CASSGVFAGVTDTQYF. DNA of the CDR3: TGTGCCAGCAGTGGGGTTTTTGCCGGGGTTACAGATACGCAGTATTTT.